Given below is one TCR beta chain in context. Its antigen remains unidentified. It was blood donors, less than 60% female and with a median age of approximately 60 years (range about 21-80), who served as healthy controls. The sample is drawn from a study of somatic mutations in cytotoxic T cells in rheumatoid arthritis. Study-level findings and limits: In rheumatoid arthritis patients, unlike healthy controls, CD8+ clonality rose with age. Antigens recognized by the expanded CD8+ clones were unknown. Between rheumatoid arthritis patients and age-matched healthy controls, CD8+ T-cell clonality showed no significant difference.

Using immunoSEQ multiplex PCR, the repertoire was profiled, and TCRdb retains in-frame clones only, with some absent. The sample holds almost 20,000 clones; roughly 80% are singletons and the top ten take about 10%. Sequencing used CD8+ T cells sorted from blood. This sequence was found in a woman in her 50s in good health.

CDR3 protein: CASSEVGGNQPQHF. For the CDR3, the DNA is TGTGCCAGCAGTGAAGTCGGGGGAAATCAGCCCCAGCATTTT. The chain is built from TRBV6-1 and TRBJ1-5, with a weak D call TRBD1 (5 bases). Germline assignment: CDR1 MNHNS and CDR2 SASEGT. The CDR3 consists of 14 residues. Trimming left V 1 base short and J 4 bases short, with 8 bases between.